The TCR beta chain under discussion was sequenced for a study of blood T cell repertoires in COVID-19. Study-wide background: Sites across the United States, Italy and Spain contributed samples from acute and convalescent COVID-19.

How the authors handled the data: Amplified reference gene primers provided the basis for estimating nucleated cell counts. Only in-frame clones appear in the TCRdb table, and some are missing; sequencing was by immunoSEQ multiplex PCR. V, J and clone size reflect that table, while D and trimming were determined from the DNA. This sample has roughly 250,000 clones, with about 88% found just once. The CDR3 is made up of 16 amino acids. Trimming took 2 bases from V and 1 from J, leaving 15 bases between them. CDR1 is SGHTA, CDR2 FQGNSA, per germline. The rearrangement joins TRBV7-2 to TRBJ2-7; possibly TRBD2 for D (6 bases). The clonotype was recovered from a woman in her thirties or forties who had recovered from COVID-19. The sequencing input was peripheral blood. The CDR3 sequence is CASSLFGGGTSYEQYF. CDR3 DNA sequence: TGTGCCAGCAGCTTATTCGGGGGAGGTACTTCCTACGAGCAGTACTTC.